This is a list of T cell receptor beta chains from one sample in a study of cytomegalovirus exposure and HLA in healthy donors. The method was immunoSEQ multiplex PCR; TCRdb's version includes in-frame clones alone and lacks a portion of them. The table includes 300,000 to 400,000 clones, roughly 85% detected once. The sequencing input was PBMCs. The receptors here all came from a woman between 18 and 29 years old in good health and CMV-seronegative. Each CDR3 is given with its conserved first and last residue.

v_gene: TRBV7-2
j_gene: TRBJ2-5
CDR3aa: CASSSPGLAAGRRETQYF

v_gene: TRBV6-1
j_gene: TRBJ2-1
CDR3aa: CASSVGTGLVNEQFF

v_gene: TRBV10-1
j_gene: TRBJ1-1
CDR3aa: CASTQGLNTEAFF

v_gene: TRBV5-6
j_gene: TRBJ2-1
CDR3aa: CASSLAVGYEQFF

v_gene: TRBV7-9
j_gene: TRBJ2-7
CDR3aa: CASSLGTGGPEQYF

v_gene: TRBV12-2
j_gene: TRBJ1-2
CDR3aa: CASRLALRRQGASYGYTF

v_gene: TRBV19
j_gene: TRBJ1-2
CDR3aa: CASSPGAGQSNYGYTF

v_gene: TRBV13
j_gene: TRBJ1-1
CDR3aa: CASSPRDRGSKTEAFF

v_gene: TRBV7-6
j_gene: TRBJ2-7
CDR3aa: CASSLGASGNAYEQYF

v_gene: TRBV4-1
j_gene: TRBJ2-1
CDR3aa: CASSQDQRNRINEQFF

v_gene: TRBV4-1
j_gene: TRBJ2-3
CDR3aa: CASSPGADTQYF

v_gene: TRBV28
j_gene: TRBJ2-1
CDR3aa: CASTSSWGGSNEQFF

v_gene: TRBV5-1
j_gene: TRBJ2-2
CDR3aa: CASSPTHWTGELFF

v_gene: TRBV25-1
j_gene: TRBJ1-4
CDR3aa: CASIRREGEKLFF

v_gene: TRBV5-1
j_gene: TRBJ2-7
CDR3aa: CASSRPLENPFAEQYF

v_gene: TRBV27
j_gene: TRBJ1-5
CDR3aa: CASSLAGYNQPQHF

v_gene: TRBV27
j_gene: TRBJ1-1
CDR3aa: CASQGMNTEAFF

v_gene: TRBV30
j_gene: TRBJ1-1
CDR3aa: CAWTTGLLMANTEAFF

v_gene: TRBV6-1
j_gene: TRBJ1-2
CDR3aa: CASSVVQGADSYTF

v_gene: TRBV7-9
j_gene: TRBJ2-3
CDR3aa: CASSFPLEGGQYF

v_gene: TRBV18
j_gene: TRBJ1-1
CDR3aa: CASSPSRGANTEAFF

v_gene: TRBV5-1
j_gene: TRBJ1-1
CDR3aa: CASSLAQGAGGTEAFF

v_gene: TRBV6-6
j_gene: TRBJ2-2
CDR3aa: CASSYGLAVLGELFF

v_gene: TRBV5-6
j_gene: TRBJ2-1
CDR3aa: CASSLTPSGRSEQFF

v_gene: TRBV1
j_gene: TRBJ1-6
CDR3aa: CTSSQVHRGGYNSPLHF

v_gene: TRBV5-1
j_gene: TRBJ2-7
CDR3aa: CASSSTSGSREQYF

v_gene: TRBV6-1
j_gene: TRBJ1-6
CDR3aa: CASGGLISYNSPLHF

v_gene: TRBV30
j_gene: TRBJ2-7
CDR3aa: CAWSVGGGPYEQYF

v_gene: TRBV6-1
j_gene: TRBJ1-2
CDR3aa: CASSEWAGGGKDGYTF

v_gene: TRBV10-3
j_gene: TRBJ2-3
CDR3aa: CAISESSGRGKADTQYF

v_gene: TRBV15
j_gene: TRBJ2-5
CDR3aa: CATSNMGGETQYF

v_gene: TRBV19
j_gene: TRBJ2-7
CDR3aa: CASSAQQGEEQYF

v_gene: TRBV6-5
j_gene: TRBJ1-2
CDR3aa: CASSSGQAGYTF

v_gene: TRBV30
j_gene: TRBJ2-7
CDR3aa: CASAGTGLLLKYF

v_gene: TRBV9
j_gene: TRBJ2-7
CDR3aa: CASSVGGLGHSYEQYF